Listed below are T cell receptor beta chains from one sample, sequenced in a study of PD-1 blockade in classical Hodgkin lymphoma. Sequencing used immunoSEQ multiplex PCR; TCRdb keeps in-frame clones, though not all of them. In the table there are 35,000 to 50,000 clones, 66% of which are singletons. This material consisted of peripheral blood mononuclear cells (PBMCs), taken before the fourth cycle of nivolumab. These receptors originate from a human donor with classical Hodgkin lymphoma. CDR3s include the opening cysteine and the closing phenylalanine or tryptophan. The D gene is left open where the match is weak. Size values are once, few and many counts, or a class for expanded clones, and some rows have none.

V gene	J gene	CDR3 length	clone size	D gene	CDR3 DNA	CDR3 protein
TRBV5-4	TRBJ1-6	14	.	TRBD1	TGTGCCAGCAGCTTGCGACAGGGTGGTTCACCCCTCCACTTT	CASSLRQGGSPLHF
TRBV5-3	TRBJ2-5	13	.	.	TGTGCCAGAAGCACCGAAAAAGGGGAGACCCAGTACTTC	CARSTEKGETQYF
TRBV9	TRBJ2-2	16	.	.	TGTGCCAGCAGCGTAGAGGACGGGTGGCTCACCGGGGAGCTGTTTTTT	CASSVEDGWLTGELFF
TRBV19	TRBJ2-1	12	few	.	TGTGCCAGTAGTATGAGGGCAAATGAGCAGTTCTTC	CASSMRANEQFF
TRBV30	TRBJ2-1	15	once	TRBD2	TGTGCCTGGAGTGTAGGACTAGCGGCTTACAATGAGCAGTTCTTC	CAWSVGLAAYNEQFF
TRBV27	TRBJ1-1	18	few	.	TGTGCCAGCAGTTTAAGCTGGGGCCGACCCCGTCTAAACACTGAAGCTTTCTTT	CASSLSWGRPRLNTEAFF
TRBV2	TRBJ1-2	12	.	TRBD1	TGTGCCAGCAGTGTACAGGGGCCAGGCTACACCTTC	CASSVQGPGYTF
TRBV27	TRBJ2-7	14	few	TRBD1	TGTGCCAGCAGTAGAACCGGGACAGGCTACGAGCAGTACTTC	CASSRTGTGYEQYF
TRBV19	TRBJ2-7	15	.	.	TGTGCCACTTCCGGCGGGGGCGGCGATTACTACGAGCAGTACTTC	CATSGGGGDYYEQYF
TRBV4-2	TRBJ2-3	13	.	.	TGTGCCAGCAGCCAAGAGGTTCGAGATACGCAGTATTTT	CASSQEVRDTQYF
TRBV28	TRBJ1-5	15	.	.	TGTGCCAGCAGTACCGGGACTTCGGAGGGTCAGCCCCAGCATTTT	CASSTGTSEGQPQHF
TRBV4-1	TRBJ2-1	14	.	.	TGCGCCAGCAGCCATGGTGTGGGGGAGGATGAGCAGTTCTTC	CASSHGVGEDEQFF
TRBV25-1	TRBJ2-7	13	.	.	TGTGCCAGCAGTGAATCTGGGGTGAGCGAGCAGTACTTC	CASSESGVSEQYF
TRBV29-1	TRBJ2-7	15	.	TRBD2	TGCAGCGCCAGTAAACTAGCGGACCCTTCCTACGAGCAGTACTTC	CSASKLADPSYEQYF
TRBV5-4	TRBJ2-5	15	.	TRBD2	TGTGCCAGCAGCCCTAGCGGGGGGGCCGGGGAGACCCAGTACTTC	CASSPSGGAGETQYF
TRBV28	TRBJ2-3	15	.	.	TGTGCCAGCAGTTTTCCTAGACGGGGGACAGATACGCAGTATTTT	CASSFPRRGTDTQYF
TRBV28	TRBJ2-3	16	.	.	TGTGCCAGCAGTCCCTGGGGTAGAAGTAGCACAGATACGCAGTATTTT	CASSPWGRSSTDTQYF
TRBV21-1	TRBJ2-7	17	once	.	TGTGCCAGCAGCAAAGCGAAAGCCAACAGGGATTCCTACGAGCAGTACTTC	CASSKAKANRDSYEQYF
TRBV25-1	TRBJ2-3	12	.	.	TGTGCCAGCGACGGGTTGGGAGACACGCAGTATTTT	CASDGLGDTQYF
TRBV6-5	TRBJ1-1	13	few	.	TGTGCCAGCAGTGGGAGACTCAACACTGAAGCTTTCTTT	CASSGRLNTEAFF
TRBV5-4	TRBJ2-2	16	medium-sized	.	TGTGCCAGCAGCTGGCAACAGGGAGGGTTCACCGGGGAGCTGTTTTTT	CASSWQQGGFTGELFF
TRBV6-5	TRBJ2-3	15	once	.	TGTGCCAGCAGTTACTCCCTGCCCGGCATCGATACGCAGTATTTT	CASSYSLPGIDTQYF
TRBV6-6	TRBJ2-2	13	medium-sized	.	TGTGCCACCATGGACAGCGCCACCGGGGAGCTGTTTTTT	CATMDSATGELFF
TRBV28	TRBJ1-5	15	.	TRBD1	TGTGCCAGCAGTTCCGGGACAGGGGTTCGAAGGTCCCAGCATTTT	CASSSGTGVRRSQHF
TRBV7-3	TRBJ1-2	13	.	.	TGTGCCAGCAGCTTAGAGCCTTACTATGGCTACACCTTC	CASSLEPYYGYTF
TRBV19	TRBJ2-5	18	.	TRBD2	TGTGCCAGTAGTACCGGGGTCTCGAGCGGGAGGGTGGGAGAGACCCAGTACTTC	CASSTGVSSGRVGETQYF
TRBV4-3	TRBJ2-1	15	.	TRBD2	TGCGCCAGCAGCCCCCAGGGACTAGCTGGGGGGGAGCAGTTCTTC	CASSPQGLAGGEQFF
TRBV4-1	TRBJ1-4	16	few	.	TGCGCCAGCAGCCAAGATGGCGGGGGGCAGAATGAAAAACTGTTTTTT	CASSQDGGGQNEKLFF
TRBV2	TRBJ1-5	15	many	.	TGTGCCAGCAGAAGTACACAGGGTTCGGGTCAGCCCCAGCATTTT	CASRSTQGSGQPQHF
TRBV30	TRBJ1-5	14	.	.	TGTGCCTGGAGTGTAAATCGCTGGGGTCAGCCCCAGCATTTT	CAWSVNRWGQPQHF
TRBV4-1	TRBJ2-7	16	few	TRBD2	TGCGCCAGCAGCCAAGGGGCTAGCGGGGGGTTCCACGAGCAGTACTTC	CASSQGASGGFHEQYF
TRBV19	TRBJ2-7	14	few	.	TGTGCCAGTAGTATAGAACACAGCACATACGAGCAGTACTTC	CASSIEHSTYEQYF
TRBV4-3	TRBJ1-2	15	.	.	TGCGCCAGCAGCCTACAATCCACGGAGGTCTATGGCTACACCTTC	CASSLQSTEVYGYTF
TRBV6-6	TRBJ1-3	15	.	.	TGTGCCAGCAGTTCTACTCTTTGGTCTGGAAACACCATATATTTT	CASSSTLWSGNTIYF
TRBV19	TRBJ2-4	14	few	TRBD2	TGTGCCAGTACCCCCATCGGGGGGAAAAACATTCAGTACTTC	CASTPIGGKNIQYF
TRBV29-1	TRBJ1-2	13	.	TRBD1	TGCAGCGTTGGGGGACAGGGGGCTCGCGGCTACACCTTC	CSVGGQGARGYTF
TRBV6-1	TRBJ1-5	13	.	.	TGTGCCAGCACAGGGTCCCATTGGCAGCCCCAGCATTTT	CASTGSHWQPQHF
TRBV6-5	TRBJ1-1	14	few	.	TGTGCCAGCAGTTACCTCTCGGACAGACTTGAAGCTTTCTTT	CASSYLSDRLEAFF
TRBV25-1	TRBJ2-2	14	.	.	TGTGCCAGCAGTGGCCCGAGGGACACCGGGGAGCTGTTTTTT	CASSGPRDTGELFF
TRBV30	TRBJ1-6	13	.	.	TGTGCCTGGGGGCTTGGAAATGATTCACCCCTCCACTTT	CAWGLGNDSPLHF
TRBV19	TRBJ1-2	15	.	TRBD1	TGTGCCAGTAGTCCCCTGGACAGGCCGGGGTATGGCTACACCTTC	CASSPLDRPGYGYTF
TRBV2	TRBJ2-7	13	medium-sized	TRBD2	TGTGCCAGCAGCTGGACTAGCGGGAGCGAGCAGTACTTC	CASSWTSGSEQYF
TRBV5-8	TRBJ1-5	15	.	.	TGTGCCAGCAGCTCTTCAGGGGTCAGCAATCAGCCCCAGCATTTT	CASSSSGVSNQPQHF
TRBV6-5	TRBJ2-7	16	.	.	TGTGCCAGCAGTTACTCTAACAGAGGAAGGTCCTACGAGCAGTACTTC	CASSYSNRGRSYEQYF